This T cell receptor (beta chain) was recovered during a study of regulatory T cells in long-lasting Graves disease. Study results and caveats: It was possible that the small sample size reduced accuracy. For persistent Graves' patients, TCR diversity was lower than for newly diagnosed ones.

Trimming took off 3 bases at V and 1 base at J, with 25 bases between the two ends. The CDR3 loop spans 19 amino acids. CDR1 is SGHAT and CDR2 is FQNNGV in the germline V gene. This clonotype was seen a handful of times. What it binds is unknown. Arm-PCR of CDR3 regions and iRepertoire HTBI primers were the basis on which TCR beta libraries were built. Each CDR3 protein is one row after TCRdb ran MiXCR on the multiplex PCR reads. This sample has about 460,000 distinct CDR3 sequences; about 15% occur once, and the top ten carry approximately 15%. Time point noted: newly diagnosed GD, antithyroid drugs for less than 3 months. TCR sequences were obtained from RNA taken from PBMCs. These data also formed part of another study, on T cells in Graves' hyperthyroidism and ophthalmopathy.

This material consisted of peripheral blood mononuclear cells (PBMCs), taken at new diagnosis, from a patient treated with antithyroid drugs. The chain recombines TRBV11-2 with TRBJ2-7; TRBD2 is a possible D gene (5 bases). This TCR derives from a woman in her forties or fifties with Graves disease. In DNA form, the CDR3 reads TGTGCCAGCAGCTTCCCTCGTACCCCCACTAGTTCCCTATCCTACGAGCAGTACTTC. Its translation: CASSFPRTPTSSLSYEQYF.